The subject of this entry is one T cell receptor (beta chain). Its matching antigen is unknown. Germline CDR1 LGHDT, CDR2 YNNKEL (reference sequence). Trimming left V 5 bases short and J 2 bases short, with 13 bases between. CDR3 size: 14 residues. This record comes from a study of T cell responses to AZD1222 COVID-19 vaccine. Profiled with immunoSEQ multiplex PCR; TCRdb holds only in-frame clones, not every one. The data hold 90,000 to 150,000 clones, with roughly nine tenths observed a single time. Study-wide results and caveats: Among spike-specific TCRs, nearly half reportedly target unmutated variant regions. Every sample of the repertoires postdated the peak T cell response.

This clonotype originated in an adult in good health. This sample comprised peripheral blood, obtained on day 0 of AZD1222 vaccination. The chain carries TRBV3-1 (or the pseudogene TRBV3-2) and TRBJ2-7; possible D gene TRBD2, 5 bases. The CDR3 is CASSSRGQTYEQYF. For the CDR3, the DNA is TGTGCCAGCAGCTCTCGAGGGCAGACCTACGAGCAGTACTTC.